This T cell receptor beta chain was identified during a study of blood T cells in healthy people across ages (dated by TCRdb to the mid-2010s). Context from the whole study: In model experiments, template switching captured about one uniquely barcoded TCR beta cDNA molecule for every two T cells. The donors were divided into four age groups: young (average around 17 years), middle-aged (about 39), aged (62) and long-lived (82). To track age-related changes in TCR beta repertoire diversity, the study relied on deep sequencing normalized with unique cDNA molecular identifiers. For two donors (one aged 18 to 29 and one aged 80 or older), the study analyzed two additional independent replicas of 1 million unique cDNA reads from the same blood draw. To avoid experimental bias, donors of different ages were spread randomly across the sequencing lanes. The study at large found these results: Estimates of total diversity based on one million sequenced T cells were regarded as lower bounds and as underestimates. As age increased, observed TCR beta diversity per million T cells dropped in a roughly linear way, and a significant reduction was already evident by age 40. Because profiling used bulk unsorted PBMCs, naive and antigen-experienced compartments could not be compared conclusively. Because the CMV infection status of the donors was unknown, age-related changes in expanded clonotypes may potentially have been confounded. Compared with the aged group, the long-lived group had more naive CD4+ T cells, fewer expanded clones and increased TCR diversity, a pattern suggesting age selection. A strong correlation was found between observed TCR beta diversity and the percentage of naive T cells measured by flow cytometry.

The library was generated by 5' RACE. The data were produced on an Illumina HiSeq 2500. A second about 7 to 11 cycle PCR used a sample-barcoded 5' primer and a J-beta primer mix. A template-switch 5' adaptor carrying 12 random nucleotides introduced a unique molecular identifier onto each TCR beta cDNA molecule. Each sample yielded at least 2.5 million CDR3-containing paired-end reads. First-strand cDNA synthesis was performed from all RNA using the Mint cDNA synthesis kit, with priming by a TRBC-specific oligonucleotide. All cDNA was treated with uracil-DNA glycosylase and then went through a first 18-cycle PCR with the universal primers M1SS and BC2_uni_R. From the authors' description of their analysis: For normalization, 1 million high-quality reads, each with a distinct molecular identifier, were randomly selected from each sample. Instead of being binned into consensus sequences, reads with shared molecular identifiers were discarded. CDR3 identification, clonotype clustering and error correction used MiTCR with a Q25 quality threshold and the strictest error-elimination algorithm. A nonparametric unseen species model with Euler transformation was used to estimate lower-bound total TCR beta diversity. TCRdb trimmed the raw reads at Q25, called clones with MiXCR and kept productive beta chains. Identical CDR3 proteins give one entry, which carries the most common genes and DNA. V and J calls and clone size were set by TCRdb, not the authors. The sample table shows approximately 940,000 distinct CDR3 sequences, and approximately 49% are seen once. The ten biggest clones cover about an eighth of the sample.

The donors were 40 or so Caucasian individuals from Russia, aged roughly 6 to 100 years, who were systemically healthy. Each donor gave 9.5 to 10 milliliters of peripheral blood, drawn into EDTA-treated Vacutainer tubes. PBMCs were isolated by Ficoll-Paque density-gradient centrifugation, with at least 6 million obtained per sample. Trizol reagent was used to extract total RNA from PBMCs, with at least 5.5 micrograms per sample. The percentages of naive CD45RAhigh/CD27high T cells were determined by flow cytometry on a PBMC aliquot from every donor. The cysteine opens and the phenylalanine closes a CDR3 of 16 amino acids. The kept DNA is CDR3 alone, 48 bases in frame from the first base. According to the germline V gene, CDR1 reads MNHEY and CDR2 reads SVGEGT. Trimming removed 4 bases from V and 2 bases from J; the gene matches leave 7 bases unexplained. The table lists this clonotype with a few counts. It lacks a known antigen. The sample holds no much larger clone one base away, and base qualities are not on file.

Sequencing used blood. The V and J genes are TRBV6-2 or TRBV6-3 and TRBJ1-5; 8 bases in the junction line up with TRBD1. The sequence came from a man aged 25 to 40 in good health. The CDR3 corresponds to CASSFPPDRGNQPQHF. The DNA sequence is as follows: TGTGCCAGCAGTTTCCCCCCGGACAGGGGCAATCAGCCCCAGCATTTT.